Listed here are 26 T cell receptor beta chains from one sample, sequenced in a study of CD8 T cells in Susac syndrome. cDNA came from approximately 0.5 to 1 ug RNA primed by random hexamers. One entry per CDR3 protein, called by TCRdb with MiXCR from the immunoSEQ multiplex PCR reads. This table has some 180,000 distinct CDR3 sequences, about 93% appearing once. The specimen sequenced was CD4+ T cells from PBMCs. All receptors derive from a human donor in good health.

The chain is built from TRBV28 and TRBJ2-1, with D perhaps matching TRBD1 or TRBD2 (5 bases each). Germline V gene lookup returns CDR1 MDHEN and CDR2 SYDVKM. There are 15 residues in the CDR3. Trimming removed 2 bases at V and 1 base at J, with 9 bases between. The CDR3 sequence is CASSLRWGSYNEQFF. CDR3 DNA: TGTGCCAGCAGTTTACGGTGGGGGTCCTACAATGAGCAGTTCTTC.

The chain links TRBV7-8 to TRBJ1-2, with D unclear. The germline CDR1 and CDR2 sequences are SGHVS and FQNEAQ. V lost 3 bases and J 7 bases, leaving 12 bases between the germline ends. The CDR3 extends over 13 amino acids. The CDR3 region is CASSLSGFGGYTF. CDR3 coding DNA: TGTGCCAGCAGCTTGAGTGGGTTTGGTGGCTACACCTTC.

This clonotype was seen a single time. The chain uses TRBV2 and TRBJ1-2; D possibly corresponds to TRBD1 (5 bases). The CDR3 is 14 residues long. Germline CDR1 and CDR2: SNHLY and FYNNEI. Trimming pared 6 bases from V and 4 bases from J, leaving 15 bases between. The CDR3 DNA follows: TGTGCCAGCAGCGCCGGGACCTTTAGCTATGGCTACACCTTC. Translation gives CASSAGTFSYGYTF.

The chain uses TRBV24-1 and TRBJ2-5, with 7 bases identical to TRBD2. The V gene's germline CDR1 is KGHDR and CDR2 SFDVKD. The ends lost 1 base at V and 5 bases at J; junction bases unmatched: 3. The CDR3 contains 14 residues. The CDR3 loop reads CATSDFSAGETQYF. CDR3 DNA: TGTGCCACCAGTGATTTTTCAGCGGGGGAGACCCAGTACTTC.

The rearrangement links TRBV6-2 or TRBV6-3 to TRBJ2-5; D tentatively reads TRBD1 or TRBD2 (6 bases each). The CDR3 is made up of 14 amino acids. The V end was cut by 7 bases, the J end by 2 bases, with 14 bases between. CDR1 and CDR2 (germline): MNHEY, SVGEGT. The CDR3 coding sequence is TGTGCCAGCACCAAAGGAGGGGGACAAGAGACCCAGTACTTC. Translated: CASTKGGGQETQYF.

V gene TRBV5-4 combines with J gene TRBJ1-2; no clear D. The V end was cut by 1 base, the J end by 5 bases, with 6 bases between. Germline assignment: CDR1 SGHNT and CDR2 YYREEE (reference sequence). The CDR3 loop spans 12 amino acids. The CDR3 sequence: CASSLLKYGYTF. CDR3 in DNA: TGTGCCAGCAGCTTGTTGAAATATGGCTACACCTTC. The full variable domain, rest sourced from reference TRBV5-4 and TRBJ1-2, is ETGVTQSPTHLIKTRGQQVTLRCSSQSGHNTVSWYQQALGQGPQFIFQYYREEENGRGNFPPRFSGLQFPNYSSELNVNALELDDSALYLCASSLLKYGYTFGSGTRLTVV.

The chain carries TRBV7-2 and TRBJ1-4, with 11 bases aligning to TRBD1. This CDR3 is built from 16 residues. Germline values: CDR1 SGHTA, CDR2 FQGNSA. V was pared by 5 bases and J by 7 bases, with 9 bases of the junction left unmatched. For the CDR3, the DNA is TGTGCCAGCAGCCGGGACAGGGGGAAGAGGGGTGAAAAACTGTTTTTT. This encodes CASSRDRGKRGEKLFF. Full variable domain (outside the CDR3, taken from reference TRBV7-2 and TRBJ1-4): GAGVSQSPSNKVTEKGKDVELRCDPISGHTALYWYRQSLGQGLEFLIYFQGNSAPDKSGLPSDRFSAERTGGSVSTLTIQRTQQEDSAVYLCASSRDRGKRGEKLFFGSGTQLSVL.

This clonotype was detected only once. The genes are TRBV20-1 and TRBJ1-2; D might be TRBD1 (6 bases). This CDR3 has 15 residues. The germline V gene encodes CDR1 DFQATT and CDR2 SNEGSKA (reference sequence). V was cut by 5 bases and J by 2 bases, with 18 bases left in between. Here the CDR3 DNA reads TGCAGTGCTCACGGGGCGGGGGGCCCCAACTATGGCTACACCTTC. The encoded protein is CSAHGAGGPNYGYTF.

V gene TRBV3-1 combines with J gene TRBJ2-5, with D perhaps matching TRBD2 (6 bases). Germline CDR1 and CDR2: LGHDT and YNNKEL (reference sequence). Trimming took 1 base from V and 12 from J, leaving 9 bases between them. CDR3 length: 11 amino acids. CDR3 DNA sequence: TGTGCCAGCAGCCAAGGCGGAGGGGAGTACTTC. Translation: CASSQGGGEYF.

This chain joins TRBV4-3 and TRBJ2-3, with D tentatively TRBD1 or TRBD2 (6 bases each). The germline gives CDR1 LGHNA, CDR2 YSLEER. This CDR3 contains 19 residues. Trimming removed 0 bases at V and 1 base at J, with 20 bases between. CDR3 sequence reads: CASSQDWGAGAAGTDTQYF. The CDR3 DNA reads TGCGCCAGCAGCCAAGACTGGGGGGCTGGGGCGGCGGGCACAGATACGCAGTATTTT.

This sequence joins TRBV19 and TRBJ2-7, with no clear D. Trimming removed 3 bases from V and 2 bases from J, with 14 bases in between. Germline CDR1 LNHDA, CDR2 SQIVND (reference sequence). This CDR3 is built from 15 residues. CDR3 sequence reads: CASSITENPAYEQYF. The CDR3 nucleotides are TGTGCCAGTAGTATTACCGAGAACCCCGCCTACGAGCAGTACTTC.

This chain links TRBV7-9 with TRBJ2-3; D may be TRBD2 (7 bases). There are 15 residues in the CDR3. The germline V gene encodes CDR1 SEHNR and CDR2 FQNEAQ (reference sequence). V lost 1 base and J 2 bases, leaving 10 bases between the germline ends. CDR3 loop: CASSLEGGPTDTQYF. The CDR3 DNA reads TGTGCCAGCAGCTTAGAGGGGGGGCCCACAGATACGCAGTATTTT.

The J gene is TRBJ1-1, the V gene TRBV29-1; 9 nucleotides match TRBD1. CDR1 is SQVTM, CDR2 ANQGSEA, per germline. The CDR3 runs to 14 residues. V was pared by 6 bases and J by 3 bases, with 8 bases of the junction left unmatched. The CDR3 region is CSVTPGTGHTEAFF. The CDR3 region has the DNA TGCAGCGTAACCCCGGGGACAGGGCACACTGAAGCTTTCTTT.

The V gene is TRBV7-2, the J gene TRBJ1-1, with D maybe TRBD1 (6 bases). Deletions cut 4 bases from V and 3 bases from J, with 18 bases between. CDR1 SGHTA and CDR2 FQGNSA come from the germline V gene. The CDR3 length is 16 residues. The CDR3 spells CASSSLYRARDTEAFF. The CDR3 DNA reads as TGTGCCAGCAGCTCCCTCTACAGGGCGAGGGACACTGAAGCTTTCTTT.

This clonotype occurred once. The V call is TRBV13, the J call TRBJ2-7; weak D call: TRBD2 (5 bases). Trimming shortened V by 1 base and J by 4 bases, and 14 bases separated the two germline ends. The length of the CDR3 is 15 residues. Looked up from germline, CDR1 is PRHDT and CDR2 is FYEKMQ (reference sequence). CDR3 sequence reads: CASSLVAGGKYEQYF. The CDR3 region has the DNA TGTGCCAGCAGCTTAGTCGCGGGCGGAAAATACGAGCAGTACTTC.

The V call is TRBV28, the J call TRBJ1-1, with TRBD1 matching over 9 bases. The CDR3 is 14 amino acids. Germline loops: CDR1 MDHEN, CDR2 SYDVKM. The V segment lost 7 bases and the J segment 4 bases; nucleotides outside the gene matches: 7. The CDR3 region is CASTLGTGTTEAFF. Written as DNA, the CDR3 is TGTGCCAGCACCTTGGGGACAGGGACCACTGAAGCTTTCTTT.

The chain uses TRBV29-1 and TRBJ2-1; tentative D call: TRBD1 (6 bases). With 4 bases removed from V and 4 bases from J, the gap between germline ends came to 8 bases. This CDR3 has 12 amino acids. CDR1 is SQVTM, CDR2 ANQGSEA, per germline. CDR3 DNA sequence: TGCAGCGTTGCTACAGGGTACAATGAGCAGTTCTTC. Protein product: CSVATGYNEQFF.

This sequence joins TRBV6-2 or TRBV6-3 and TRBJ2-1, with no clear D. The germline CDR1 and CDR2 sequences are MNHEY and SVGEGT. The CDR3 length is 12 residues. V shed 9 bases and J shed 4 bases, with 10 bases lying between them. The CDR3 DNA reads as TGTGCCAGTTGCAGACCGTACAATGAGCAGTTCTTC. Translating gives CASCRPYNEQFF.

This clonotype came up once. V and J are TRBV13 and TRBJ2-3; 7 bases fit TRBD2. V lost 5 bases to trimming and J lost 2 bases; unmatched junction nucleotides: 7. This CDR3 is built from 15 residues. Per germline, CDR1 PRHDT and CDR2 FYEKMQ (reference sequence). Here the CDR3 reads CASSLSGPSTDTQYF. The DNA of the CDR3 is TGTGCCAGCAGCCTTAGCGGGCCCTCCACAGATACGCAGTATTTT.

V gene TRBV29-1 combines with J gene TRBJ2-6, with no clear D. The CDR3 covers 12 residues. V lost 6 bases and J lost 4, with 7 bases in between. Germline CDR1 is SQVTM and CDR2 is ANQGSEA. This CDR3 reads CSVLVGANVLTF. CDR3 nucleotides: TGCAGCGTGCTTGTAGGGGCCAACGTCCTGACTTTC. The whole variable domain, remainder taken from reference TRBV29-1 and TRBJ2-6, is SAVISQKPSRDICQRGTSLTIQCQVDSQVTMMFWYRQQPGQSLTLIATANQGSEATYESGFVIDKFPISRPNLTFSTLTVSNMSPEDSSIYLCSVLVGANVLTFGAGSRLTVL.

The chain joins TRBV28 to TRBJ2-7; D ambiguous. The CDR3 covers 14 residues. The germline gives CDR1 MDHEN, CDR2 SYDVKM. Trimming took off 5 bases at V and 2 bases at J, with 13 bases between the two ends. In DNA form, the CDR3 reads TGTGCCAGCAGTCCGCCCGGCAGCGCCTACGAGCAGTACTTC. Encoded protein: CASSPPGSAYEQYF.

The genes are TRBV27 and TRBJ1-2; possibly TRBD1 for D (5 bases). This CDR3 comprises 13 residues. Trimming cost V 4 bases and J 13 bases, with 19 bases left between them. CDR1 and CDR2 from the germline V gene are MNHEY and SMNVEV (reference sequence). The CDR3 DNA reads TGTGCCAGCAGTTCAGCTCAGGGAGGTGTAGGCACCTTC. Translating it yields CASSSAQGGVGTF.

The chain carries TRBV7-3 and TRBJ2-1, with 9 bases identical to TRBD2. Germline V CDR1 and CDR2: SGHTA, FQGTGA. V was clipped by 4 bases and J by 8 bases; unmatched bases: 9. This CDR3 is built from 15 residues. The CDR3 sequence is CASSSRGTSMDEQFF. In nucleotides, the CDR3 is TGTGCCAGCAGCTCTCGAGGGACTAGCATGGATGAGCAGTTCTTC. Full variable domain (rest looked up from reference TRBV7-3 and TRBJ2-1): GAGVSQTPSNKVTEKGKYVELRCDPISGHTALYWYRQSLGQGPEFLIYFQGTGAADDSGLPNDRFFAVRPEGSVSTLKIQRTERGDSAVYLCASSSRGTSMDEQFFGPGTRLTVL.

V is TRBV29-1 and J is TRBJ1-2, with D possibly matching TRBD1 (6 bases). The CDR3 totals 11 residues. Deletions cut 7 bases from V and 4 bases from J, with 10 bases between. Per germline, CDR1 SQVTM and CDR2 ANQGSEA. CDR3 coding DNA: TGCAGCGAAGGGGGGACCTATGGCTACACCTTC. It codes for CSEGGTYGYTF.

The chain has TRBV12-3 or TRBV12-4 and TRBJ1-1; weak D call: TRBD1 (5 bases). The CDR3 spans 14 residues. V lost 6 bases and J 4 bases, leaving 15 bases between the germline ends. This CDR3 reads CASRGGRGGTEAFF. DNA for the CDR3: TGTGCCAGCAGGGGGGGGAGGGGAGGCACTGAAGCTTTCTTT.

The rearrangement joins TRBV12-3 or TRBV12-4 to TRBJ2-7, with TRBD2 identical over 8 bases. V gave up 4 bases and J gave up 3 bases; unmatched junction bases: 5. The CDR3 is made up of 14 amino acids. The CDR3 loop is CASSSREGNYEQYF. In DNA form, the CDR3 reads TGTGCCAGCAGTTCTCGGGAGGGTAACTACGAGCAGTACTTC.